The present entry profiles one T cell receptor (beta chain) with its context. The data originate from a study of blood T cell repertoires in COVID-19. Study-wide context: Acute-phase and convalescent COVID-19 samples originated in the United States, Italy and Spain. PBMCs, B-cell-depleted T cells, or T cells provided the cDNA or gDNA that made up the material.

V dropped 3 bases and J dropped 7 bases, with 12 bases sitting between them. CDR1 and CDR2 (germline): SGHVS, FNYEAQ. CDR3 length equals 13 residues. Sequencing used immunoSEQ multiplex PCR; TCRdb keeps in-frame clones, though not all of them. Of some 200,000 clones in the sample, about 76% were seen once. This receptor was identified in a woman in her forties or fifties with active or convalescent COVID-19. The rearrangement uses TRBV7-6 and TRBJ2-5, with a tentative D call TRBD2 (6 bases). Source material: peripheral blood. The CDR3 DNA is TGTGCCAGCAGCTTCGCGGGAACGGTGACCCAGTACTTC. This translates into CASSFAGTVTQYF.